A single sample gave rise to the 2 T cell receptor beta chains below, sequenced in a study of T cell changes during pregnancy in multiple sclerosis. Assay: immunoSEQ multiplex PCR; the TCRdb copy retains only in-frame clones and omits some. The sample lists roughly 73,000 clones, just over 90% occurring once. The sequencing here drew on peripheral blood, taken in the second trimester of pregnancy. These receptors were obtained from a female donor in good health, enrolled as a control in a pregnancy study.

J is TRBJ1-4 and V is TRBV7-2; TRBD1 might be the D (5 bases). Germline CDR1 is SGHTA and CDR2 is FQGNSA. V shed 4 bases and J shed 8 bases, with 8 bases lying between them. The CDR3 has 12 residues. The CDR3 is CASSSGGEKLFF. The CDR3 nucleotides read TGTGCCAGCAGCTCTGGGGGGGAAAAACTGTTTTTT.

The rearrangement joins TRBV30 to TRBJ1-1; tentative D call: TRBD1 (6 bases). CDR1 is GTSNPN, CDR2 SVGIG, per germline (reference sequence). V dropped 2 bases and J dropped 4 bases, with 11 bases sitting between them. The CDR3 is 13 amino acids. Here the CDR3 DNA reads TGTGCCTGGAGTTTAACAGGGACCACTGAAGCTTTCTTT. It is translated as CAWSLTGTTEAFF.